This is a list of T cell receptor beta chains from one sample in a study of T cells after yellow fever vaccination. One entry per CDR3 protein, called by TCRdb with MiXCR from the 5' RACE reads. The data show about 510,000 distinct CDR3 sequences, about a fifth seen once. The sequencing here drew on PBMCs, taken approximately 22 days after the first yellow fever vaccination. Receptors originate from a man aged 18-30 years who received the YFV17D yellow fever vaccine. The CDR3 runs from the conserved cysteine through the conserved F or W. A D gene is named only where the DNA matches it firmly. Clone size is given for some rows only: seen once, a few or many times, or a class if the clone is expanded.

cdr3_aa cdr3_nt clone_size d_call j_call v_call
CASGTGTQETQYF TGCGCCAGCGGTACGGGCACCCAAGAGACCCAGTACTTC - - TRBJ2-5 TRBV5-1
CAWSFGQGYEQYF TGTGCCTGGAGTTTCGGACAGGGCTACGAGCAGTACTTC - TRBD1 TRBJ2-7 TRBV30
CSARSRVGTDTQYF TGCAGTGCTAGATCCAGGGTGGGCACAGATACGCAGTATTTT many - TRBJ2-3 TRBV20-1
CASSDSVSSGGTYNEQFF TGTGCCAGCAGTGACAGTGTGAGTAGCGGGGGGACCTACAATGAGCAGTTCTTC - TRBD2 TRBJ2-1 TRBV25-1
CASSTSTEYEQFF TGTGCCAGCAGCACCTCGACAGAATATGAGCAGTTCTTC - - TRBJ2-1 TRBV7-3
CASSSLTLEGKNTEAFF TGTGCCAGCAGTTCCCTGACCCTTGAGGGAAAGAACACTGAAGCTTTCTTT few - TRBJ1-1 TRBV12-3/TRBV12-4
CASSAAEFEETQYF TGTGCCAGCAGTGCAGCAGAGTTTGAGGAGACCCAGTACTTC - - TRBJ2-5 TRBV12-3/TRBV12-4
CASSQGIGRTTDTQYF TGCGCCAGCAGCCAGGGCATAGGCAGAACCACAGATACGCAGTATTTT - - TRBJ2-3 TRBV4-3
CASSHGTSKYNEQFF TGTGCCAGCAGCCATGGGACTAGCAAATACAATGAGCAGTTCTTC - TRBD2 TRBJ2-1 TRBV13
CASSQMDRHAEQYF TGTGCCAGCAGCCAAATGGACCGCCACGCCGAGCAGTACTTC - - TRBJ2-7 TRBV14
CASSEVTLGSYNEQFF TGTGCCAGCAGTGAAGTCACCCTAGGCTCCTACAATGAGCAGTTCTTC - - TRBJ2-1 TRBV2
CASSSPGTGGNIQYF TGTGCCAGCAGCTCTCCCGGGACAGGGGGAAACATTCAGTACTTC - TRBD1 TRBJ2-4 TRBV5-6
CASSLTPTSTDTQYF TGTGCCAGCAGCTTGACCCCTACTAGCACAGATACGCAGTATTTT - - TRBJ2-3 TRBV7-9
CATSDQGLAGNNEQFF TGTGCCACCAGTGACCAGGGACTAGCGGGGAACAATGAGCAGTTCTTC few TRBD2 TRBJ2-1 TRBV24-1
CASSQVGRGGYNEQFF TGCGCCAGCAGCCAAGTTGGGCGGGGGGGCTACAATGAGCAGTTCTTC - TRBD2 TRBJ2-1 TRBV4-1
CASSLWGGLAENIQYF TGTGCCAGCAGCTTGTGGGGGGGGCTAGCCGAAAACATTCAGTACTTC - - TRBJ2-4 TRBV7-9
CASSFVRGEAEAFF TGTGCCAGCAGCTTTGTGCGAGGGGAGGCTGAAGCTTTCTTT few - TRBJ1-1 TRBV7-2
CASSHRDREVNIQYF TGCGCCAGCAGCCACAGGGACAGGGAAGTGAACATTCAGTACTTC few TRBD1 TRBJ2-4 TRBV5-1
CSVQGSGIDQPQHF TGCAGCGTACAGGGATCGGGGATTGATCAGCCCCAGCATTTT - - TRBJ1-5 TRBV29-1
CASSFDPYEQYF TGTGCCAGCAGCTTCGACCCCTACGAGCAGTACTTC - - TRBJ2-7 TRBV7-2
CASSFGQYATNEKLFF TGTGCCAGCAGCTTTGGGCAGTATGCAACTAATGAAAAACTGTTTTTT few - TRBJ1-4 TRBV7-9
CATSDPGTGFTGELFF TGTGCCACCAGTGATCCCGGGACAGGATTCACCGGGGAGCTGTTTTTT many TRBD1 TRBJ2-2 TRBV24-1
CASSQTSGRYEQFF TGTGCCAGCAGCCAAACTAGCGGACGCTATGAGCAGTTCTTC few TRBD2 TRBJ2-1 TRBV3-1
CASSPRGTPNTGELFF TGTGCCAGCAGCCCCCGCGGGACGCCGAACACCGGGGAGCTGTTTTTT few - TRBJ2-2 TRBV7-2
CASSLGRRDRTKLLHSPLHF TGTGCCAGCAGCTTAGGGAGAAGGGACAGAACCAAACTGCTACATTCACCCCTCCACTTT - TRBD1 TRBJ1-6 TRBV11-2
CASSIDLGQGGQPQHF TGTGCCAGTAGTATAGATTTGGGCCAGGGAGGCCAGCCCCAGCATTTT - - TRBJ1-5 TRBV19
CASSDIMNTEAFF TGTGCCAGCAGCGATATTATGAACACTGAAGCTTTCTTT - - TRBJ1-1 TRBV6-6
CASRQQGGVKTQYF TGTGCCAGTAGACAACAGGGAGGGGTAAAGACCCAGTACTTC - - TRBJ2-5 TRBV19
CSVAREGEAFF TGCAGCGTTGCAAGAGAGGGGGAAGCTTTCTTT - - TRBJ1-1 TRBV29-1